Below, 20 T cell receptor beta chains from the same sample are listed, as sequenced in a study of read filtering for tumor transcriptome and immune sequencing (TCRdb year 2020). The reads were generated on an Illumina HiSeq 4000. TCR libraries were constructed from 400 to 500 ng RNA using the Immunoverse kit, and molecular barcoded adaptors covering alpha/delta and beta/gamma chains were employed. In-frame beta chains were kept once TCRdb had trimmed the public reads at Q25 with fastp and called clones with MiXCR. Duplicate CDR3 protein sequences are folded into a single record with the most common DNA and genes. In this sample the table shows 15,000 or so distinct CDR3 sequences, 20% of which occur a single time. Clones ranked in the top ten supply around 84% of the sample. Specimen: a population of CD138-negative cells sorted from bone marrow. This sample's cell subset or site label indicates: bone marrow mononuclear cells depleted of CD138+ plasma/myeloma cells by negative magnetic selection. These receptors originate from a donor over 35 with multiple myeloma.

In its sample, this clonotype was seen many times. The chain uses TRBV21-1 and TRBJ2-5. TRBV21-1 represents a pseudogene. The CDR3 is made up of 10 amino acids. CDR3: CAKFRETQYF. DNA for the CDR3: TGTGCCAAGTTCCGGGAGACCCAGTACTTC.

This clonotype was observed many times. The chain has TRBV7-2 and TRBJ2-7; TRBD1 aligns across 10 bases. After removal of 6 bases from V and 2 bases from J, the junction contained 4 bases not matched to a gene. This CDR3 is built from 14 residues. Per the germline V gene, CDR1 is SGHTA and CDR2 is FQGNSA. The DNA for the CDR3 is TGTGCCAGCAGAGCGGGACAGGGGACCTACGAGCAGTACTTC. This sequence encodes CASRAGQGTYEQYF.

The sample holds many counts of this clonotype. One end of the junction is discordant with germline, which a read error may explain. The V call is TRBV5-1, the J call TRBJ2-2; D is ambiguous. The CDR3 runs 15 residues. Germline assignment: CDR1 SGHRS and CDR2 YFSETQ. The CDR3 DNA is TGCGCCAGCAGTTTGGGATCGTCGAACACCGGGGAGCTGTTTTTT. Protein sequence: CASSLGSSNTGELFF.

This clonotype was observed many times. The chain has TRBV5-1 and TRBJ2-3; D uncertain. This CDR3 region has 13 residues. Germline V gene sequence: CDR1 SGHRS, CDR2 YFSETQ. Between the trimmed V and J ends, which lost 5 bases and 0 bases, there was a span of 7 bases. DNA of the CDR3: TGCGCCAGCAGGTCTAGAAGCACAGATACGCAGTATTTT. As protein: CASRSRSTDTQYF.

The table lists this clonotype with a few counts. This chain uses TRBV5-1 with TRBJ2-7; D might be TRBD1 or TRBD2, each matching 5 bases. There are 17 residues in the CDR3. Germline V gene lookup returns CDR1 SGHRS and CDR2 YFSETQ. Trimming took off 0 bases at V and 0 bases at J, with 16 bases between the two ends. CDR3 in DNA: TGCGCCAGCAGCTTGGCCCCGGGGCCGGGGAGCTCCTACGAGCAGTACTTC. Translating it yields CASSLAPGPGSSYEQYF.

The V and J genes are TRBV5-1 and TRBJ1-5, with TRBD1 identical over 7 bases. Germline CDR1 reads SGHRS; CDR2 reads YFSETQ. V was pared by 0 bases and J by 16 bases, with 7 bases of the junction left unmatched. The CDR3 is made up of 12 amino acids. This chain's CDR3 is CASSLEAGTDHF. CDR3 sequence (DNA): TGCGCCAGCAGCTTGGAGGCGGGGACAGACCATTTT.

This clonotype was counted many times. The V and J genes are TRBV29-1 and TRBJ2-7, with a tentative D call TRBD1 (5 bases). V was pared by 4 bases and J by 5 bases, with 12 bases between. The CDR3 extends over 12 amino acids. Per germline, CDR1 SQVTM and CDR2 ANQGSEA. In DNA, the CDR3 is TGCAGCGTTGGACAGTCCCCCAACGAGCAGTACTTC. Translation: CSVGQSPNEQYF.

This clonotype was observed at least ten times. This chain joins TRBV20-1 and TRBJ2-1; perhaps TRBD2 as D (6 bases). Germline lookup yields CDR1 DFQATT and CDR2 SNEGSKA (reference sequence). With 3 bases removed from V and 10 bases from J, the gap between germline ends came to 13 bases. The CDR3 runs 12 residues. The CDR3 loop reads CSASPGGGEQFF. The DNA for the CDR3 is TGCAGTGCTAGCCCCGGGGGTGGGGAGCAGTTCTTC.

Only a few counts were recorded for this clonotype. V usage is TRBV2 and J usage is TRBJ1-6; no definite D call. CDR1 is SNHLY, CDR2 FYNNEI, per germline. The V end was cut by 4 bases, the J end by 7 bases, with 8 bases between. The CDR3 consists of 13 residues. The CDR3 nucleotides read TGTGCCAGCAGTGGGCAGTTAAATTCACCCCTCCACTTT. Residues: CASSGQLNSPLHF.

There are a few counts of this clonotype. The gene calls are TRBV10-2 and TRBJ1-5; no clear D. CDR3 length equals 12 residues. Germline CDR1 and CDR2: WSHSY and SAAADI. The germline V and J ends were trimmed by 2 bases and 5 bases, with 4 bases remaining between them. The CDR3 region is CASSEKDQPQHF. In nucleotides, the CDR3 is TGCGCCAGCAGTGAGAAGGATCAGCCCCAGCATTTT.

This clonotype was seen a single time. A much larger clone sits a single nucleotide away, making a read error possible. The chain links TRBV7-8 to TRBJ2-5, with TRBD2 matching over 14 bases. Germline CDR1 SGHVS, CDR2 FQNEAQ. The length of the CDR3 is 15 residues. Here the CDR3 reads CASSLTSGGAETQHF. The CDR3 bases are TGTGCCAGCAGCTTGACTAGCGGGGGGGCGGAGACCCAGCACTTC.

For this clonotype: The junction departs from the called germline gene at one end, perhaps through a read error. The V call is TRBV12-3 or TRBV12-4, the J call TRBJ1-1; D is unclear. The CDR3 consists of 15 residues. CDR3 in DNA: TGTACCAGCAGTTTCAGCGCTCGAGGGCGCACTGAAGCTTTTTTT. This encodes CTSSFSARGRTEAFF.

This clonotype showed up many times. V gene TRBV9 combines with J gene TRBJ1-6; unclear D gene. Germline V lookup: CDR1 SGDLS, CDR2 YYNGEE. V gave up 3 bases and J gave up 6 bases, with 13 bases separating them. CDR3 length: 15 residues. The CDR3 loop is CASSADRKSNSPLHF. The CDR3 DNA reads TGTGCCAGCAGCGCCGACCGTAAGAGTAATTCACCCCTCCACTTT. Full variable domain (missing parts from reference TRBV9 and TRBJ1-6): DSGVTQTPKHLITATGQRVTLRCSPRSGDLSVYWYQQSLDQGLQFLIQYYNGEERAKGNILERFSAQQFPDLHSELNLSSLELGDSALYFCASSADRKSNSPLHFGNGTRLTVT.

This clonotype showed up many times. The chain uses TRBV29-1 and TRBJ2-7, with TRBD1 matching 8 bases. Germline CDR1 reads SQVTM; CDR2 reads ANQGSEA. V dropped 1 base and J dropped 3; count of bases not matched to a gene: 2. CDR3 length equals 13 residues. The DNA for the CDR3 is TGCAGCGTTGAAGGGACAGGGAACTACGAGCAGTACTTC. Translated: CSVEGTGNYEQYF.

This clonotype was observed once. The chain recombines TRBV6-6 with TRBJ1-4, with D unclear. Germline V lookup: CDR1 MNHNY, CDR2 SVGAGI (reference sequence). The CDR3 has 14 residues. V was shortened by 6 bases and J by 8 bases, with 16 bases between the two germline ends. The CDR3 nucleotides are TGTGCCAGCAGAAACGATGCCGGTGGGGAAAAACTGTTTTTT. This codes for CASRNDAGGEKLFF.

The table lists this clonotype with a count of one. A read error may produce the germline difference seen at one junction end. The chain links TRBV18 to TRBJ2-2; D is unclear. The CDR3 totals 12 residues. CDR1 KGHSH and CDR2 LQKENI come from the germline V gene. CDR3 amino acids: CVSSPNIGELFF. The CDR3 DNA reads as TGTGTCAGCTCACCAAACATCGGGGAGCTGTTTTTT.

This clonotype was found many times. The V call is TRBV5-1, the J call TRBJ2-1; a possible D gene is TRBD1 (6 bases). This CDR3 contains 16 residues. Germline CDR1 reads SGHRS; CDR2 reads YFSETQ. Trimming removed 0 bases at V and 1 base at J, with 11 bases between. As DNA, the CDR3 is TGCGCCAGCAGCTTGGTGGTTAGGGGGTCCTACAATGAGCAGTTCTTC. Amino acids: CASSLVVRGSYNEQFF.

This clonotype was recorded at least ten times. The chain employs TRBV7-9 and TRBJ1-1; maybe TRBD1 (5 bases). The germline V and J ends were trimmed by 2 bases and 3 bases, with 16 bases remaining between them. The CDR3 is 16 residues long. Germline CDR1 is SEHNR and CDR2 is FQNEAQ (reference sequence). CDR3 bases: TGTGCCAGCAGCTTATTTGTCGTACAGGCTGACACTGAAGCTTTCTTT. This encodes CASSLFVVQADTEAFF. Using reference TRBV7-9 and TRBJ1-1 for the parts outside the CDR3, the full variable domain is DTGVSQNPRHKITKRGQNVTFRCDPISEHNRLYWYRQTLGQGPEFLTYFQNEAQLEKSRLLSDRFSAERPKGSFSTLEIQRTEQGDSAMYLCASSLFVVQADTEAFFGQGTRLTVV.

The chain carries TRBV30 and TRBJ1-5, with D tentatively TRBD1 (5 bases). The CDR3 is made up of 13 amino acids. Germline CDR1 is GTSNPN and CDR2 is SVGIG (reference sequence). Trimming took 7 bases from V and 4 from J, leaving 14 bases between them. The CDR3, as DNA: TGTGCCTTCCAAGACAGACCAAATCAGCCCCAGCATTTT. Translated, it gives CAFQDRPNQPQHF.

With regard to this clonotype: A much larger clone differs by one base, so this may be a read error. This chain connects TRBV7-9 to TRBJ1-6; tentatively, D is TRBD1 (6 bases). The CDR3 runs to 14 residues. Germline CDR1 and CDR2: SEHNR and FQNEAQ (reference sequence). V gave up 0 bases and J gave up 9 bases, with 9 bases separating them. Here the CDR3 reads CASSLAGGSSPLHF. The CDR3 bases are TGTGCCAGCAGCTTAGCAGGGGGTTCTTCACCCCTCCACTTT.